This T cell receptor beta chain was documented in a study of T-cell reconstitution after alpha-beta-depleted transplantation in children. A TCRbeta library incorporating unique molecular identifiers was prepared. TCRdb reanalysed the PCR reads using MiXCR and keeps one entry per CDR3 protein. The sample carries hundreds of thousands of distinct CDR3 sequences, over 10% recorded once. Broader study findings: Once a year had passed after transplant, T-cell counts and diversity came mostly from newly produced T cells. In patients about two months after transplant, alpha-beta T cells reportedly arose from several hundred expanded graft clones. Recipient T cells and thymic progenitors that survived were the source of the high TCRbeta diversity seen at day 60 in some patients.

The CDR3 has 16 residues. The germline V gene has CDR1 KGHSH and CDR2 LQKENI. Between the trimmed V and J ends, which lost 2 bases and 2 bases, there was a span of 16 bases. This clonotype was seen a handful of times. Antigen specificity is unknown. The source material was PBMCs, mostly from graft donor cells, sampled 360 days after TCRalphabeta/CD19-depleted stem cell transplant. This chain links TRBV18 with TRBJ2-7; tentative D call: TRBD2 (6 bases). This TCR was sampled from a male patient younger than 18 who had a stem cell transplant for acute myeloid leukemia, so the T cells may come from the graft donor. CDR3 in amino acids: CASSPLPGVGTYEQYF. The CDR3 nucleotides read TGTGCCAGCTCACCATTACCGGGGGTAGGCACCTACGAGCAGTACTTC.